These 22 T cell receptor beta chains originate from one sample sequenced in a study of beta chain features in type 1 diabetes. What was sequenced were expressed TCRB transcripts, since all of the isolated RNA had been reverse transcribed. Using immunoSEQ multiplex PCR, the repertoire was profiled, and TCRdb retains in-frame clones only, with some absent. Here the sample spans 240,000 or so clones, 27% being singletons. Sequencing was performed on central memory CD4+ T cells from blood. The receptors were gathered from a man aged 25-45 years in good health.

The chain is built from TRBV6-5 and TRBJ2-7; TRBD2 aligns across 11 bases. Unmatched junction bases numbered 4, after V lost 7 bases and J lost 2 bases. CDR1 MNHEY and CDR2 SVGAGI come from the germline V gene. The CDR3 covers 14 residues. CDR3 DNA sequence: TGTGCCAGCAAAAGACTAGCGGGAACCTACGAGCAGTACTTC. Translated: CASKRLAGTYEQYF.

This clone was found a few times. The V and J genes are TRBV30 and TRBJ2-1; D is uncertain. Trimming shortened V by 1 base and J by 6 bases, and 10 bases separated the two germline ends. The germline CDR1 and CDR2 sequences are GTSNPN and SVGIG (reference sequence). The CDR3 totals 13 residues. CDR3 sequence reads: CAWSETGPNEQFF. The CDR3 DNA sequence: TGTGCCTGGAGTGAAACGGGTCCCAATGAGCAGTTCTTC.

The gene calls are TRBV29-1 and TRBJ1-2; the D gene is possibly TRBD1 (5 bases). The V end lost 3 bases, the J end lost 0 bases, and 8 bases lay between the germline ends. The CDR3 consists of 13 residues. CDR1 is SQVTM and CDR2 is ANQGSEA in the germline V gene. The CDR3 here is CSVDQGTNYGYTF. CDR3 DNA: TGCAGCGTTGACCAGGGAACTAACTATGGCTACACCTTC.

The J gene is TRBJ2-1, the V gene TRBV7-8, with 8 bases fitting TRBD1. This CDR3 spans 11 amino acids. Germline CDR1 reads SGHVS; CDR2 reads FQNEAQ. The V segment lost 5 bases and the J segment 16 bases; nucleotides outside the gene matches: 7. The CDR3 here is CASSPGQGRFF. The CDR3 region has the DNA TGTGCCAGCAGCCCTGGACAGGGCCGATTCTTC. Variable domain in full (rest from reference TRBV7-8 and TRBJ2-1): GAGVSQSPRYKVAKRGQDVALRCDPISGHVSLFWYQQALGQGPEFLTYFQNEAQLDKSGLPSDRFFAERPEGSVSTLKIQRTQQEDSAVYLCASSPGQGRFFGPGTRLTVL.

This chain uses TRBV4-3 with TRBJ2-2; 9 bases match TRBD2. Germline trimming cut 0 bases from V and 1 base from J; bases unmatched to any gene: 0. Germline V gene lookup returns CDR1 LGHNA and CDR2 YSLEER. CDR3 size: 16 residues. CDR3 in DNA: TGCGCCAGCAGCCAAGATAGCGGGAGGAACACCGGGGAGCTGTTTTTT. Translation gives CASSQDSGRNTGELFF.

CDR3 amino acids: CASGPPPGRFHGYTF. As DNA, the CDR3 is TGTGCTAGTGGTCCCCCCCCAGGGAGGTTTCATGGCTACACCTTC. The J gene is TRBJ1-2, the V gene TRBV12-5; D is possibly TRBD1 (5 bases). Trimming shortened V by 5 bases and J by 6 bases, and 19 bases separated the two germline ends. Germline CDR1 reads LGHNT; CDR2 reads FRNRAP. This CDR3 has 15 residues. Filled out from reference TRBV12-5 and TRBJ1-2, the complete variable domain reads DARVTQTPRHKVTEMGQEVTMRCQPILGHNTVFWYRQTMMQGLELLAYFRNRAPLDDSGMPKDRFSAEMPDATLATLKIQPSEPRDSAVYFCASGPPPGRFHGYTFGSGTRLTVV.

In this sample, this clone turned up many times. The genes are TRBV4-3 and TRBJ2-3, with 7 bases fitting TRBD2. V lost 0 bases to trimming and J lost 5 bases; unmatched junction nucleotides: 8. The CDR3 totals 16 residues. Germline CDR1 and CDR2: LGHNA and YSLEER. CDR3: CASSQEYGRLGDTQYF. CDR3 in DNA: TGCGCCAGCAGCCAAGAATACGGGAGGCTGGGAGATACGCAGTATTTT.

The chain uses TRBV29-1 and TRBJ1-1, with D uncertain. CDR1 and CDR2 (germline): SQVTM, ANQGSEA. V was clipped by 7 bases and J by 1 base, with 13 bases between them. CDR3 length: 13 amino acids. The CDR3 coding sequence is TGCAGCGAAAGGGTACCGGAGAACACTGAAGCTTTCTTT. Residues: CSERVPENTEAFF. Variable domain in full (rest from reference TRBV29-1 and TRBJ1-1): SAVISQKPSRDICQRGTSLTIQCQVDSQVTMMFWYRQQPGQSLTLIATANQGSEATYESGFVIDKFPISRPNLTFSTLTVSNMSPEDSSIYLCSERVPENTEAFFGQGTRLTVV.

This clone appeared a few times. The rearrangement uses TRBV4-3 and TRBJ1-5; weak D call: TRBD1 (5 bases). Between the trimmed V and J ends, which lost 1 base and 2 bases, there was a span of 6 bases. CDR3 length equals 14 residues. Germline V gene data show CDR1 as LGHNA and CDR2 as YSLEER. DNA for the CDR3: TGCGCCAGCAGCCAAGCCAGGGGCAATCAGCCCCAGCATTTT. The encoded protein is CASSQARGNQPQHF.

This clone was counted between two and nine times. The chain uses TRBV4-1 and TRBJ2-7; no firm D call. V gave up 0 bases and J gave up 3 bases, with 15 bases separating them. There are 16 residues in the CDR3. Germline CDR1 reads MGHRA; CDR2 reads YSYEKL. The CDR3 DNA is TGCGCCAGCAGCCAAGAGCTGCCTGGTGGGGTCTACGAGCAGTACTTC. It encodes CASSQELPGGVYEQYF.

This rearrangement joins TRBV11-2 to TRBJ2-7; no clear D. This CDR3 is 15 amino acids long. V lost 5 bases and J lost 7, with 21 bases in between. Germline values: CDR1 SGHAT, CDR2 FQNNGV. Here the CDR3 DNA reads TGTGCCAGCAGCCCTCCGGGCGGCCCCCTGGGGGAGCAGTACTTC. As protein: CASSPPGGPLGEQYF.

The chain uses TRBV16 and TRBJ1-1; D ambiguous. Germline loops: CDR1 KGHSY, CDR2 FQNENV. There are 13 residues in the CDR3. V lost 6 bases, J lost 4 bases, and 12 bases lay in between. The CDR3 DNA reads as TGTGCCAGCAGACCAGGTCCCGTCACTGAAGCTTTCTTT. Protein: CASRPGPVTEAFF.

DNA for the CDR3: TGTGCCACCGAGGGGGACACCAGCTCCTACGAGCAGTACTTC. Protein: CATEGDTSSYEQYF. This chain uses TRBV2 with TRBJ2-7, with D maybe TRBD1 (6 bases). V shed 10 bases and J shed 0 bases, with 16 bases lying between them. The CDR3 has 14 residues. Germline CDR1 and CDR2: SNHLY and FYNNEI.

This clone came up a few times. The rearrangement links TRBV4-3 to TRBJ2-6, with D unclear. This CDR3 comprises 17 residues. The germline V gene has CDR1 LGHNA and CDR2 YSLEER. Deletions cut 1 base from V and 0 bases from J, with 10 bases between. The CDR3 loop is CASSQVGSHSGANVLTF. As DNA, the CDR3 is TGCGCCAGCAGCCAAGTCGGCAGTCACTCTGGGGCCAACGTCCTGACTTTC.

The chain combines TRBV5-1 with TRBJ2-3; 8 bases map to TRBD2. The CDR3 totals 14 residues. The V gene's germline CDR1 is SGHRS and CDR2 YFSETQ. V shed 4 bases, J shed 4 bases, and the junction held 5 bases outside the gene matches. The CDR3 is CASSPGGSPDTQYF. The CDR3 region has the DNA TGCGCCAGCAGCCCGGGAGGGAGCCCAGATACGCAGTATTTT.

The chain combines TRBV29-1 with TRBJ2-2; D not certain. The CDR3 totals 12 residues. Germline V lookup: CDR1 SQVTM, CDR2 ANQGSEA. Deletions cut 4 bases from V and 4 bases from J, with 7 bases between. The CDR3 bases are TGCAGCGTTGGGGATATCACCGGGGAGCTGTTTTTT. It codes for CSVGDITGELFF.

This clone has more than one count but fewer than ten. This rearrangement joins TRBV4-3 to TRBJ2-1, with D unclear. In germline, CDR1 is LGHNA, CDR2 YSLEER. CDR3 length: 17 amino acids. V was trimmed by 0 bases and J by 5 bases, leaving 17 bases between them. The CDR3 sequence: CASSQDPPTASHNEQFF. The CDR3, as DNA: TGCGCCAGCAGCCAAGATCCTCCCACCGCTTCCCACAATGAGCAGTTCTTC.

In DNA form, the CDR3 reads TGTGCCTGGAGTGTATCGGGGCTCAATCAGCCCCAGCATTTT. Translating it yields CAWSVSGLNQPQHF. The genes are TRBV30 and TRBJ1-5; possibly TRBD1 for D (5 bases). Germline loops: CDR1 GTSNPN, CDR2 SVGIG (reference sequence). The CDR3 consists of 14 residues. The germline V and J ends were trimmed by 0 bases and 3 bases, with 9 bases remaining between them.

J is TRBJ2-5 and V is TRBV25-1, with D possibly TRBD1 on 6 matching bases. CDR1 is MGHDK and CDR2 is SYGVNS in the germline V gene. The CDR3 sequence is 15 residues long. V shed 4 bases and J shed 2 bases, with 14 bases lying between them. For the CDR3, the DNA is TGTGCCAGCAGTGGGGTAGGGACAAAGCAAGAGACCCAGTACTTC. Its translation is CASSGVGTKQETQYF.

This clone was detected a few times. The chain uses TRBV5-6 and TRBJ2-5; tentatively, D is TRBD1 or TRBD2 (5 bases each). The J call is doubtful: the DNA matches TRBJ2-7 better. The length of the CDR3 is 14 residues. The germline gives CDR1 SGHDT, CDR2 YYEEEE. The CDR3 DNA is TGTGCCAGCAGCCCCGGGGACCCCGGCGGCGAGCAGTACTTC. Its translation: CASSPGDPGGEQYF.

This clone appeared once. The chain has TRBV4-3 and TRBJ2-5; D is perhaps TRBD2 (6 bases). With 4 bases removed from V and 4 bases from J, the gap between germline ends came to 16 bases. The CDR3 consists of 15 residues. Germline V gene lookup returns CDR1 LGHNA and CDR2 YSLEER. CDR3 sequence: CASSRGEIAGETQYF. For the CDR3, the DNA is TGCGCCAGCAGCCGGGGGGAAATTGCGGGAGAGACCCAGTACTTC.

V usage is TRBV10-3 and J usage is TRBJ2-1; 10 nucleotides agree with TRBD2. V trimming: 5 bases; J trimming: 2 bases; junction bases outside the gene matches: 3. Germline CDR1 reads ENHRY; CDR2 reads SYGVKD. This CDR3 comprises 15 residues. The CDR3, as DNA: TGTGCCATCAGTCCTAGCGGGGGCACCTACAATGAGCAGTTCTTC. This translates into CAISPSGGTYNEQFF.